This T cell receptor beta chain was recovered during a study of T cell responses to AZD1222 COVID-19 vaccine. Study outcomes and limitations: In the spike-specific TCR repertoire, nearly half reportedly target unmutated variant regions. Donors were mostly white British, more females; clonal diversity possibly underestimated.

Notes on this clone: Its specificity is unknown.

The CDR3 is 14 residues long. The V gene's germline CDR1 is SGHNT and CDR2 YYREEE (reference sequence). Trimming stripped 0 bases from V and 5 bases from J, with 11 bases between. Sequencing was performed with immunoSEQ multiplex PCR; in TCRdb, only in-frame clones are kept and a portion is missing. The sample contains 150,000 or so clones, nearly 90% of which appear only once. This chain uses TRBV5-4 with TRBJ2-5; D is unclear. The clonotype originates from an adult in good health. The material was peripheral blood, obtained on day 0 of AZD1222 vaccination. The DNA for the CDR3 is TGTGCCAGCAGCTTGGGGGGTCGGTGGGAGACCCAGTACTTC. This sequence encodes CASSLGGRWETQYF.